These 21 T cell receptor beta chains were all obtained from the same sample, sequenced in a study of blood T cell repertoires in COVID-19. Generated by immunoSEQ multiplex PCR, the TCRdb table keeps only in-frame clones and is missing some. This sample has 490,000 or so clones; more than 85% occur once, and the top ten carry under 9.5%. The specimen was PBMCs or T cells enriched from blood (not recorded which). The receptors come from a woman in her sixties or seventies who had recovered from COVID-19.

This chain's CDR3 is CASSLGQGGIQYF. The CDR3 coding sequence is TGCGCCAGCAGCCTCGGACAGGGAGGTATTCAGTACTTC. V and J are TRBV4-1 and TRBJ2-4; 8 bases align to TRBD1. J gave up 10 bases and V 4 bases, and 6 bases lay outside the gene matches. Germline lookup yields CDR1 MGHRA and CDR2 YSYEKL. The CDR3 runs 13 residues.

The V gene is TRBV6-5, the J gene TRBJ1-2; D is uncertain. Trimming shortened V by 7 bases and J by 4 bases, and 16 bases separated the two germline ends. CDR1 and CDR2 (germline): MNHEY, SVGAGI. This CDR3 region has 14 residues. The CDR3 reads CASTPSGGRYGYTF. The CDR3 nucleotides read TGTGCCAGCACCCCCTCGGGAGGGCGCTATGGCTACACCTTC.

The chain employs TRBV15 and TRBJ2-5, with unresolved D. The V and J ends lost 0 bases and 5 bases respectively, with 19 bases between them. The CDR3 extends over 17 amino acids. CDR1 LNHNV and CDR2 YYDKDF come from the germline V gene (reference sequence). CDR3 in DNA: TGTGCCACCAGCAGAGATAGCATACGGGTCGGGTGGGAGACCCAGTACTTC. This encodes CATSRDSIRVGWETQYF. The whole variable domain, filled in from reference TRBV15 and TRBJ2-5, reads DAMVIQNPRYQVTQFGKPVTLSCSQTLNHNVMYWYQQKSSQAPKLLFHYYDKDFNNEADTPDNFQSRRPNTSFCFLDIRSPGLGDTAMYLCATSRDSIRVGWETQYFGPGTRLLVL.

The chain couples TRBV4-1 to TRBJ2-3, with 13 bases fitting TRBD2. V trimming: 0 bases; J trimming: 5 bases; junction bases outside the gene matches: 11. CDR3 length: 19 residues. Germline loops: CDR1 MGHRA, CDR2 YSYEKL. CDR3 region: CASSQDPRTSGGAVDTQYF. CDR3 coding DNA: TGCGCCAGCAGCCAAGACCCTCGAACTAGCGGGGGGGCCGTAGATACGCAGTATTTT.

This chain connects TRBV10-2 to TRBJ2-7, with 13 bases that match TRBD2. CDR1 is WSHSY and CDR2 is SAAADI in the germline V gene. V lost 6 bases, J lost 5 bases, and 4 bases stayed unmatched. The CDR3 length is 14 residues. CDR3 in DNA: TGCGCCAGCAGCCCCGGGACTAGCGGGGACGAGCAGTACTTC. Translated, it gives CASSPGTSGDEQYF.

The V and J genes are TRBV10-1 and TRBJ2-1, with TRBD1 as a possible D gene (5 bases). The CDR3 runs 15 residues. Trimming shortened V by 3 bases and J by 8 bases, and 17 bases separated the two germline ends. Per the germline V gene, CDR1 is WNHNN and CDR2 is SYGVQD (reference sequence). CDR3 sequence reads: CASSEWQGGIDEQFF. The CDR3 DNA reads TGCGCCAGCAGTGAATGGCAGGGCGGAATCGATGAGCAGTTCTTC.

The chain carries TRBV9 and TRBJ2-3; weak D call: TRBD1 (5 bases). Trimming removed 3 bases from V and 2 bases from J, with 13 bases in between. Germline V gene lookup returns CDR1 SGDLS and CDR2 YYNGEE. The length of the CDR3 is 15 residues. CDR3 bases: TGTGCCAGCAGCGATAAAGGGGTCTACACAGATACGCAGTATTTT. This encodes CASSDKGVYTDTQYF.

This sequence joins TRBV7-2 and TRBJ1-3, with D unclear. CDR3 length equals 15 residues. CDR1 and CDR2 from the germline V gene are SGHTA and FQGNSA. Between the trimmed V and J ends, which lost 1 base and 5 bases, there was a span of 12 bases. CDR3 loop: CASSLGRGIRNTIYF. The CDR3 coding sequence is TGTGCCAGCAGCTTAGGGCGGGGAATAAGAAACACCATATATTTT.

The V gene is TRBV5-1, the J gene TRBJ1-2; D is perhaps TRBD1 (6 bases). The germline V and J ends were trimmed by 0 bases and 0 bases, with 9 bases remaining between them. CDR1 and CDR2 from the germline V gene are SGHRS and YFSETQ. CDR3 length: 15 residues. The DNA for the CDR3 is TGCGCCAGCAGCTTGGTAACAGGGTCTAACTATGGCTACACCTTC. Amino acid sequence: CASSLVTGSNYGYTF.

The chain has TRBV30 and TRBJ2-7, with D hard to call. V dropped 0 bases and J dropped 2 bases, with 5 bases sitting between them. Germline assignment: CDR1 GTSNPN and CDR2 SVGIG (reference sequence). The CDR3 is 12 amino acids. CDR3 sequence reads: CAWSVYTYEQYF. The CDR3 DNA reads TGTGCCTGGAGTGTATATACCTACGAGCAGTACTTC.

This clone was detected once. The CDR3 coding sequence is TGTGCCAGCCGGTCAGGCCCCCAAACCGGGGAGCTGTTTTTT. Amino acids: CASRSGPQTGELFF. V usage is TRBV6-5 and J usage is TRBJ2-2; no clear D. The CDR3 is 14 amino acids. The V gene's germline CDR1 is MNHEY and CDR2 SVGAGI. V was pared by 8 bases and J by 5 bases, with 15 bases between.

At least ten counts were recorded for this clone. The J gene is TRBJ1-2, the V gene TRBV6-5; the match to TRBD1 covers 7 bases. The V gene end was trimmed by 6 bases and the J gene end by 8 bases; junction bases not matched to a gene: 15. The CDR3 spans 15 residues. Germline CDR1 and CDR2: MNHEY and SVGAGI. CDR3 nucleotides: TGTGCCAGCAGCCCCGGGACAGTCCCGTTGAGAGGCTACACCTTC. Translation gives CASSPGTVPLRGYTF.

The chain is built from TRBV19 and TRBJ1-6, with unresolved D. The CDR3 contains 14 residues. The V end lost 5 bases, the J end lost 7 bases, and 12 bases lay between the germline ends. From germline, CDR1 is LNHDA and CDR2 SQIVND (reference sequence). The CDR3 reads CASSGMAENSPLHF. CDR3 bases: TGTGCCAGTAGTGGTATGGCCGAAAATTCACCCCTCCACTTT.

This clone appeared once. V gene TRBV2 combines with J gene TRBJ2-3, with 9 bases that match TRBD1. The CDR3 runs 13 residues. V lost 10 bases and J lost 5; bases outside the gene matches: 7. Germline CDR1 and CDR2: SNHLY and FYNNEI. The CDR3 here is CAMRDREGDTQYF. The CDR3 DNA reads as TGTGCCATGCGGGACAGGGAGGGAGATACGCAGTATTTT.

The rearrangement joins TRBV9 to TRBJ2-1; TRBD2 might be the D (6 bases). The V gene's germline CDR1 is SGDLS and CDR2 YYNGEE. V gave up 4 bases and J gave up 4 bases, with 18 bases separating them. This CDR3 region has 16 residues. The DNA of the CDR3 is TGTGCCAGCAGCCCGGGCGCGGGGAGGCTGTACAATGAGCAGTTCTTC. Translating it yields CASSPGAGRLYNEQFF.

The chain has TRBV4-2 and TRBJ2-3, with TRBD2 matching 9 bases. The CDR3 has 15 amino acids. In germline, CDR1 is LGHNA, CDR2 YNFKEQ. The V and J ends lost 0 bases and 5 bases, in that order; junction bases with no gene match: 3. CDR3 bases: TGTGCCAGCAGCCAAGATCCTAGCGGGGTAGATACGCAGTATTTT. It encodes CASSQDPSGVDTQYF.

J is TRBJ2-3 and V is TRBV12-5; D is undetermined. Germline CDR1 LGHNT, CDR2 FRNRAP. This CDR3 spans 16 amino acids. Between the trimmed V and J ends, which lost 0 bases and 0 bases, there was a span of 10 bases. DNA of the CDR3: TGTGCTAGTGGTTTGGTAGTGGCGACTAGCACAGATACGCAGTATTTT. Its protein product is CASGLVVATSTDTQYF.

This chain joins TRBV24-1 and TRBJ1-5, with a weak D call TRBD1 (6 bases). Germline V gene data show CDR1 as KGHDR and CDR2 as SFDVKD. V was cut by 9 bases and J by 7 bases, with 12 bases left in between. The CDR3 runs 12 residues. CDR3 nucleotides: TGTGCCACCGAGACACAGGGACAGCCCCAGCATTTT. This sequence encodes CATETQGQPQHF.

The chain carries TRBV7-2 and TRBJ1-2, with D tentatively TRBD1 (5 bases). The CDR3 contains 14 residues. V was trimmed by 7 bases and J by 4 bases, leaving 16 bases between them. Germline-derived CDR1 and CDR2 are SGHTA and FQGNSA. CDR3 loop: CASNRSPLGYGYTF. CDR3 DNA: TGTGCCAGCAACAGGTCCCCTTTGGGCTATGGCTACACCTTC.

Concerning this clone: This CDR3 is also generated by other DNA sequences in the sample. The CDR3: CASSLVGQSTDTQYF. The CDR3, as DNA: TGTGCCAGCAGCTTAGTGGGGCAGAGCACAGATACGCAGTATTTT. V is TRBV11-2 and J is TRBJ2-3; possibly TRBD1 for D (5 bases). V lost 1 base, J lost 0 bases, and 8 bases lay in between. The CDR3 runs 15 residues. The germline V gene encodes CDR1 SGHAT and CDR2 FQNNGV. Supplemented by reference TRBV11-2 and TRBJ2-3, the full variable domain reads EAGVAQSPRYKIIEKRQSVAFWCNPISGHATLYWYQQILGQGPKLLIQFQNNGVVDDSQLPKDRFSAERLKGVDSTLKIQPAKLEDSAVYLCASSLVGQSTDTQYFGPGTRLTVL.

This chain uses TRBV24-1 with TRBJ1-5; D remains ambiguous. The V and J ends lost 2 bases and 5 bases respectively, with 3 bases between them. CDR3 length: 12 residues. The germline V gene has CDR1 KGHDR and CDR2 SFDVKD. The chain's CDR3 is CATSDSDQPQHF. The CDR3 bases are TGTGCCACCAGTGATTCCGATCAGCCCCAGCATTTT.